Here is one T cell receptor beta chain with its context. The data were taken from a study of T-cell reconstitution after alpha-beta-depleted transplantation in children. A TCRbeta library incorporating unique molecular identifiers was prepared. TCRdb processed the PCR reads anew with MiXCR; each CDR3 protein has one entry. This table holds approximately 510,000 distinct CDR3 sequences, around 19% found once. With 3 bases clipped from V and 2 bases from J, the junction kept 2 bases outside the gene matches. Germline values: CDR1 WSHSY, CDR2 SAAADI. The CDR3 is made up of 15 amino acids. This specimen consisted of PBMCs from the stem cell graft donor, obtained from the stem cell graft. The receptor was derived from a human donor who donated a stem cell graft to a child with acute lymphoblastic leukemia. The V call is TRBV10-2, the J call TRBJ2-3; TRBD1 aligns across 10 bases. The CDR3 DNA sequence: TGCGCCAGCAGTGAAGGGACAGGGGACACAGATACGCAGTATTTT. Translating gives CASSEGTGDTDTQYF.